Below are 26 T cell receptor beta chains sequenced from a single sample in a study of radiation and T cells in renal cell carcinoma. Measured with immunoSEQ multiplex PCR; TCRdb has only the in-frame clones, and not every one. The sample gives about 77,000 clones, around four fifths of which show up once; about 2.4% is in the top ten. Time point in this sample: blood 4 weeks post-SBRT, at nephrectomy. Treatment in this sample: 15 Gy SBRT to primary tumor, nephrectomy 4 weeks later. Sequenced here: blood, sampled from a patient whose treatment included radiotherapy and nephrectomy. The receptors were gathered from a woman aged 55-75 years with renal cell carcinoma.

CDR3 loop: CASSGLDEQYF. The CDR3 DNA reads TGTGCCAGCAGTGGTCTTGACGAGCAGTACTTC. This chain joins TRBV6-1 and TRBJ2-7, with D hard to call. V lost 4 bases and J 5 bases, leaving 6 bases between the germline ends. The CDR3 spans 11 residues. Germline CDR1 and CDR2: MNHNS and SASEGT.

This clone was found once. The CDR3 sequence: CASGLKEGTGAPGYTF. CDR3 nucleotide sequence: TGCGCCAGCGGACTGAAAGAAGGGACAGGGGCTCCTGGCTACACCTTC. The chain has TRBV5-1 and TRBJ1-2, with 10 bases identical to TRBD1. This CDR3 is 16 amino acids long. Germline assignment: CDR1 SGHRS and CDR2 YFSETQ. Trimming removed 7 bases from V and 7 bases from J; junction bases left unmatched: 16. Supplemented by reference TRBV5-1 and TRBJ1-2, the full variable domain reads KAGVTQTPRYLIKTRGQQVTLSCSPISGHRSVSWYQQTPGQGLQFLFEYFSETQRNKGNFPGRFSGRQFSNSRSEMNVSTLELGDSALYLCASGLKEGTGAPGYTFGSGTRLTVV.

The chain recombines TRBV11-3 with TRBJ2-5; D perhaps matches TRBD1 (6 bases). The CDR3 consists of 13 residues. Trimming cost V 2 bases and J 3 bases, with 7 bases left between them. Germline V gene data show CDR1 as SGHNT and CDR2 as YENEEA. The CDR3 is CASSLKGEETQYF. CDR3 sequence (DNA): TGTGCCAGCAGCTTAAAGGGGGAAGAGACCCAGTACTTC.

The genes are TRBV19 and TRBJ2-3; D is possibly TRBD2 (7 bases). Germline lookup yields CDR1 LNHDA and CDR2 SQIVND (reference sequence). CDR3 length: 17 residues. V was clipped by 7 bases and J by 6 bases, with 26 bases between them. The CDR3 region has the DNA TGTGCCAGTACCCCGGGGGGCCTACGACGGGAAAGGGATACGCAGTATTTT. Translating it yields CASTPGGLRRERDTQYF.

V and J are TRBV5-4 and TRBJ1-6; tentative D call: TRBD1 (6 bases). The V gene lost 4 bases and the J gene lost 7 bases, with 18 bases spanning the gap. CDR1 SGHNT and CDR2 YYREEE come from the germline V gene (reference sequence). There are 16 residues in the CDR3. The CDR3 protein is CASSREAGAWNSPLHF. Here the CDR3 DNA reads TGTGCCAGCAGCCGGGAGGCGGGGGCTTGGAATTCACCCCTCCACTTT.

The chain uses TRBV7-6 and TRBJ2-1; 12 nucleotides agree with TRBD2. V lost 3 bases, J lost 7 bases, and 7 bases stayed unmatched. The CDR3 is 16 amino acids. Per germline, CDR1 SGHVS and CDR2 FNYEAQ. The DNA for the CDR3 is TGTGCCAGCAGCTTGAAGCTAGCGGGGGGGAGTAATGAGCAGTTCTTC. This encodes CASSLKLAGGSNEQFF. Variable domain in full (rest from reference TRBV7-6 and TRBJ2-1): GAGVSQSPRYKVTKRGQDVALRCDPISGHVSLYWYRQALGQGPEFLTYFNYEAQQDKSGLPNDRFSAERPEGSISTLTIQRTEQRDSAMYRCASSLKLAGGSNEQFFGPGTRLTVL.

The chain employs TRBV19 and TRBJ1-1; D is unclear. V shed 4 bases and J shed 6 bases, with 21 bases lying between them. Germline lookup yields CDR1 LNHDA and CDR2 SQIVND (reference sequence). This CDR3 comprises 16 residues. The CDR3 DNA reads TGTGCCAGTAGTAAACCGTTCTTTTCACTTCGGGCTGAAGCTTTCTTT. It translates to CASSKPFFSLRAEAFF.

V gene TRBV28 combines with J gene TRBJ2-7; 7 nucleotides match TRBD1. The germline V gene encodes CDR1 MDHEN and CDR2 SYDVKM. The CDR3 contains 15 residues. V shed 2 bases and J 2 bases; nucleotides not matched to a gene: 6. The CDR3 is CASSLRGHEPYEQYF. CDR3 sequence (DNA): TGTGCCAGCAGTTTAAGGGGGCACGAACCCTACGAGCAGTACTTC.

This clone appeared a few times. The V gene is TRBV2, the J gene TRBJ1-2; maybe TRBD1 (5 bases). CDR3 length: 14 amino acids. Germline assignment: CDR1 SNHLY and CDR2 FYNNEI. Trimming removed 0 bases from V and 8 bases from J, with 13 bases in between. This CDR3 reads CASSEAPGRNGYTF. CDR3 coding DNA: TGTGCCAGCAGTGAAGCGCCAGGGAGGAACGGCTACACCTTC.

The V call is TRBV27, the J call TRBJ1-2; TRBD1 is a possible D gene (6 bases). The CDR3 covers 15 residues. Germline lookup yields CDR1 MNHEY and CDR2 SMNVEV (reference sequence). V lost 5 bases and J lost 4, with 17 bases in between. DNA for the CDR3: TGTGCCAGCAGTCCCTCTATCGGGGGGCGCTATGGCTACACCTTC. Amino acid sequence: CASSPSIGGRYGYTF.

This chain joins TRBV6-5 and TRBJ1-2; TRBD1 might be the D (5 bases). Deletions cut 8 bases from V and 6 bases from J, with 19 bases between. CDR3 length: 14 residues. Germline V gene sequence: CDR1 MNHEY, CDR2 SVGAGI. In DNA form, the CDR3 reads TGTGCCAGCCCCCGTTGGCAGGGAACCCATGGCTACACCTTC. Its translation is CASPRWQGTHGYTF.

This clone showed up just once. V gene TRBV28 combines with J gene TRBJ1-2, with D unclear. There are 15 residues in the CDR3. Per germline, CDR1 MDHEN and CDR2 SYDVKM. Trimming removed 1 base from V and 7 bases from J, with 16 bases in between. CDR3 amino acids: CASSLSLDRTSGYTF. DNA for the CDR3: TGTGCCAGCAGTTTATCGCTAGACCGAACTTCTGGCTACACCTTC.

The chain is built from TRBV5-1 and TRBJ2-7; D remains unclear. Trimming stripped 2 bases from V and 1 base from J, with 13 bases between. The CDR3 is 15 amino acids. Germline V gene sequence: CDR1 SGHRS, CDR2 YFSETQ. CDR3 region: CASSFQSLTSYEQYF. The CDR3 DNA sequence: TGCGCCAGCAGCTTCCAGTCTCTCACTTCCTACGAGCAGTACTTC.

The chain uses TRBV9 and TRBJ2-1, with 7 bases aligning to TRBD2. CDR1 is SGDLS, CDR2 YYNGEE, per germline. CDR3 length: 15 residues. V shed 2 bases and J 5 bases; nucleotides not matched to a gene: 7. The CDR3 reads CASSVSSGANNEQFF. CDR3 sequence (DNA): TGTGCCAGCAGCGTGTCGAGCGGGGCAAACAATGAGCAGTTCTTC.

This clone was counted only a few times. V gene TRBV18 combines with J gene TRBJ1-2; possibly TRBD1 for D (5 bases). CDR3 length: 14 amino acids. Germline CDR1 reads KGHSH; CDR2 reads LQKENI. V lost 4 bases, J lost 6 bases, and 15 bases lay in between. The CDR3 sequence is CASSHRTWTDGYTF. CDR3 DNA sequence: TGTGCCAGCTCACATCGGACATGGACGGATGGCTACACCTTC.

This chain links TRBV2 with TRBJ1-2, with a tentative D call TRBD1 (5 bases). CDR3 length equals 14 residues. The germline CDR1 and CDR2 sequences are SNHLY and FYNNEI. V shed 8 bases and J shed 4 bases, with 17 bases lying between them. CDR3 protein: CASGTGRGTYGYTF. The CDR3 coding sequence is TGTGCCAGCGGGACCGGACGGGGAACCTATGGCTACACCTTC.

The genes are TRBV5-4 and TRBJ2-7, with D possibly being TRBD2 (5 bases). Looked up from germline, CDR1 is SGHNT and CDR2 is YYREEE (reference sequence). This CDR3 has 12 amino acids. V was cut by 4 bases and J by 4 bases, with 9 bases left in between. The CDR3 here is CASSGGGYEQYF. The CDR3 nucleotides read TGTGCCAGCAGCGGTGGAGGTTACGAGCAGTACTTC. Drawing the rest from reference TRBV5-4 and TRBJ2-7, the complete variable domain is ETGVTQSPTHLIKTRGQQVTLRCSSQSGHNTVSWYQQALGQGPQFIFQYYREEENGRGNFPPRFSGLQFPNYSSELNVNALELDDSALYLCASSGGGYEQYFGPGTRLTVT.

V and J are TRBV11-2 and TRBJ2-7; D remains ambiguous. Trimming took off 1 base at V and 7 bases at J, with 8 bases between the two ends. Germline CDR1 SGHAT, CDR2 FQNNGV. There are 12 residues in the CDR3. CDR3 sequence: CASSLVGWEQYF. The CDR3 nucleotides are TGTGCCAGCAGCTTAGTGGGCTGGGAGCAGTACTTC.

The chain joins TRBV28 to TRBJ2-7; D possibly uses TRBD1 or TRBD2 (5 bases each). V dropped 6 bases and J dropped 12 bases, with 21 bases sitting between them. Germline loops: CDR1 MDHEN, CDR2 SYDVKM. The CDR3 sequence is 13 residues long. The CDR3 sequence: CASSASGAYIPYF. The CDR3 DNA sequence: TGTGCCAGCAGCGCATCCGGGGCCTATATTCCGTACTTC.

The chain recombines TRBV27 with TRBJ1-5; D ambiguous. The germline gives CDR1 MNHEY, CDR2 SMNVEV (reference sequence). V gave up 1 base and J gave up 5 bases, with 6 bases separating them. The CDR3 is 13 amino acids. The DNA for the CDR3 is TGTGCCAGCAGTTTATTATCCGATCAGCCCCAGCATTTT. This translates into CASSLLSDQPQHF.

V is TRBV6-1 and J is TRBJ2-1; D ambiguous. V gave up 4 bases and J gave up 0 bases, with 19 bases separating them. CDR1 and CDR2 from the germline V gene are MNHNS and SASEGT. This CDR3 spans 18 amino acids. CDR3 DNA sequence: TGTGCCAGCAGTGGAGTAAGGGAAAGGGCAGCCTCCTACAATGAGCAGTTCTTC. Encoded protein: CASSGVRERAASYNEQFF.

The rearrangement joins TRBV6-1 to TRBJ2-3; 11 bases are shared with TRBD2. Germline assignment: CDR1 MNHNS and CDR2 SASEGT. This CDR3 region has 15 residues. V was pared by 6 bases and J by 2 bases, with 4 bases of the junction left unmatched. The CDR3 is CASRISGGATDTQYF. In DNA form, the CDR3 reads TGTGCCAGCAGGATTAGCGGGGGGGCCACAGATACGCAGTATTTT.

This chain joins TRBV29-1 and TRBJ1-1, with D maybe TRBD1 (5 bases). The CDR3 is 11 amino acids. Germline CDR1 and CDR2: SQVTM and ANQGSEA. CDR3 nucleotide sequence: TGCACCGGGAGGGGTGACACTGAAGCTTTCTTT. Translating it yields CTGRGDTEAFF.

The rearrangement links TRBV2 to TRBJ1-1; the D is unclear. Per the germline V gene, CDR1 is SNHLY and CDR2 is FYNNEI. Trimming shortened V by 8 bases and J by 1 base, and 14 bases separated the two germline ends. The CDR3 loop spans 14 amino acids. CDR3 residues: CASATRTANTEAFF. As DNA, the CDR3 is TGTGCCAGCGCGACACGAACGGCGAACACTGAAGCTTTCTTT.

V and J are TRBV5-4 and TRBJ2-5; possible D gene TRBD2, 6 bases. The J call is doubtful: the DNA matches TRBJ2-7 better. The CDR3 contains 14 residues. Germline V gene sequence: CDR1 SGHNT, CDR2 YYREEE (reference sequence). CDR3 sequence (DNA): TGTGCCAGCAGTTCTAGACTAGACACTTACGAGCAGTACTTC. Encoded protein: CASSSRLDTYEQYF.

The chain recombines TRBV15 with TRBJ1-1; D gene uncertain. CDR1 is LNHNV and CDR2 is YYDKDF in the germline V gene (reference sequence). The V and J ends lost 6 bases and 4 bases respectively, with 18 bases between them. This CDR3 has 15 amino acids. CDR3 protein: CATRVVPPQITEAFF. CDR3 sequence (DNA): TGTGCCACCAGAGTGGTCCCGCCGCAGATCACTGAAGCTTTCTTT.